The 28 T cell receptor beta chains in this list originate from one sample, sequenced in a study of Ad26.COV2.S vaccination and SARS-CoV-2 variants. The treatment: 19 received Ad26.COV2.S at low or high dose, single or two shots; roughly five received placebo; per-sample allocation not given. Samples came from day 63 after the first vaccine or placebo injection. Only in-frame clones appear in the TCRdb table, and some are missing; sequencing was by immunoSEQ multiplex PCR. This table has 350,000 to 450,000 clones, around 92% appearing once. The specimen comprised peripheral blood, sampled in a trial of Ad26.COV2.S vaccine versus placebo. Receptors originate from a person aged 18-65 years who received the Ad26.COV2.S COVID-19 vaccine or a placebo.

The chain uses TRBV18 and TRBJ2-3; D may be TRBD1 (8 bases). V was shortened by 0 bases and J by 0 bases, with 13 bases between the two germline ends. This CDR3 spans 17 amino acids. Looked up from germline, CDR1 is KGHSH and CDR2 is LQKENI. This CDR3 reads CASSPPVQGGSTDTQYF. The CDR3, as DNA: TGTGCCAGCTCACCACCGGTACAGGGGGGGAGCACAGATACGCAGTATTTT.

The V and J genes are TRBV7-9 and TRBJ1-1, with D perhaps matching TRBD1 (5 bases). This CDR3 is 16 amino acids long. V was clipped by 5 bases and J by 5 bases, with 21 bases between them. CDR1 is SEHNR and CDR2 is FQNEAQ in the germline V gene (reference sequence). The CDR3 here is CASSPTLQGQRTEAFF. CDR3 DNA sequence: TGTGCCAGCAGCCCCACCCTCCAGGGTCAGAGAACTGAAGCTTTCTTT.

This clone was found once. The rearrangement joins TRBV3-1 (or the pseudogene TRBV3-2) to TRBJ2-7; 8 nucleotides match TRBD2. V trimming: 2 bases; J trimming: 4 bases; junction bases outside the gene matches: 1. The CDR3 spans 13 residues. Looked up from germline, CDR1 is LGHDT and CDR2 is YNNKEL (reference sequence). The CDR3 is CASSQREGYEQYF. CDR3 nucleotides: TGTGCCAGCAGCCAACGGGAGGGGTACGAGCAGTACTTC.

The CDR3 spells CASSIVVGQPQHF. CDR3 nucleotide sequence: TGTGCCAGTAGTATAGTAGTTGGGCAGCCCCAGCATTTT. The genes are TRBV19 and TRBJ1-5; no definite D call. CDR3 size: 13 residues. With 1 base removed from V and 7 bases from J, the gap between germline ends came to 8 bases. CDR1 LNHDA and CDR2 SQIVND come from the germline V gene (reference sequence).

This clone was observed a single time. The chain combines TRBV30 with TRBJ2-7; D gene uncertain. The V and J ends lost 1 base and 3 bases respectively, with 10 bases between them. Germline V gives CDR1 GTSNPN, CDR2 SVGIG (reference sequence). The CDR3 runs 13 residues. The CDR3 DNA is TGTGCCTGGAGTGGAGATAATCGCTACGAGCAGTACTTC. Protein product: CAWSGDNRYEQYF.

CDR3 nucleotides: TGCGCCAGCAGCCAAGGAGTACTCGTGACGGCGAGCACAGATACGCAGTATTTT. As protein: CASSQGVLVTASTDTQYF. This sequence joins TRBV4-1 and TRBJ2-3; D call uncertain. This CDR3 spans 18 amino acids. With 1 base removed from V and 0 bases from J, the gap between germline ends came to 17 bases. CDR1 MGHRA and CDR2 YSYEKL come from the germline V gene.

The chain recombines TRBV4-1 with TRBJ1-1, with 7 bases matching TRBD1. Looked up from germline, CDR1 is MGHRA and CDR2 is YSYEKL. The CDR3 has 17 amino acids. The V gene end was trimmed by 1 base and the J gene end by 5 bases; junction bases not matched to a gene: 13. As DNA, the CDR3 is TGCGCCAGCAGCCAAGGGCCCGGGACAGAGATACGAACTGAAGCTTTCTTT. Translated: CASSQGPGTEIRTEAFF.

The chain carries TRBV7-2 and TRBJ2-7; 8 bases align to TRBD1. In germline, CDR1 is SGHTA, CDR2 FQGNSA. Losses at the gene ends were 5 bases for V and 3 bases for J; bases not matched to a gene: 9. The CDR3 consists of 15 residues. CDR3: CASSLGQGVFYEQYF. CDR3 coding DNA: TGTGCCAGCAGCCTAGGACAGGGAGTATTCTACGAGCAGTACTTC. Full variable domain (rest looked up from reference TRBV7-2 and TRBJ2-7): GAGVSQSPSNKVTEKGKDVELRCDPISGHTALYWYRQSLGQGLEFLIYFQGNSAPDKSGLPSDRFSAERTGGSVSTLTIQRTQQEDSAVYLCASSLGQGVFYEQYFGPGTRLTVT.

V gene TRBV19 combines with J gene TRBJ2-7, with TRBD1 matching 8 bases. This CDR3 comprises 16 residues. From germline, CDR1 is LNHDA and CDR2 SQIVND (reference sequence). V was clipped by 5 bases and J by 3 bases; unmatched bases: 12. The CDR3 protein is CASSPGQGVLVYEQYF. For the CDR3, the DNA is TGTGCCAGTAGTCCCGGACAGGGCGTTCTGGTCTACGAGCAGTACTTC.

The chain recombines TRBV3-1 (or the pseudogene TRBV3-2) with TRBJ2-7; 8 positions match TRBD1. The trim removed 4 bases at V and 6 bases at J, leaving 8 bases unmatched. This CDR3 comprises 14 residues. Germline CDR1 LGHDT, CDR2 YNNKEL (reference sequence). CDR3 sequence reads: CASSRPDRAGEQYF. The CDR3 DNA follows: TGTGCCAGCAGCCGTCCGGACAGGGCTGGCGAGCAGTACTTC.

The V call is TRBV19, the J call TRBJ2-5, with 8 bases matching TRBD2. The V gene end was trimmed by 5 bases and the J gene end by 2 bases; junction bases not matched to a gene: 10. The germline gives CDR1 LNHDA, CDR2 SQIVND (reference sequence). This CDR3 spans 16 amino acids. The CDR3 DNA is TGTGCCAGTAGTCCGGGGGGGTTGTCCCCACAAGAGACCCAGTACTTC. Protein: CASSPGGLSPQETQYF.

The rearrangement links TRBV9 to TRBJ2-5, with 7 bases aligning to TRBD2. The germline gives CDR1 SGDLS, CDR2 YYNGEE. The CDR3 extends over 16 amino acids. The trim removed 0 bases at V and 5 bases at J, leaving 10 bases unmatched. CDR3 DNA sequence: TGTGCCAGCAGCGTAGCGGCAGGGCGGGGAGGGGAGACCCAGTACTTC. This gives the protein CASSVAAGRGGETQYF.

V is TRBV7-9 and J is TRBJ1-6; 8 bases agree with TRBD1. This CDR3 is 15 amino acids long. Germline assignment: CDR1 SEHNR and CDR2 FQNEAQ (reference sequence). The V and J ends lost 5 bases and 6 bases, in that order; junction bases with no gene match: 6. CDR3 amino acids: CASSTRQGINSPLHF. DNA for the CDR3: TGTGCCAGCAGCACCCGACAGGGGATTAATTCACCCCTCCACTTT. Using reference TRBV7-9 and TRBJ1-6 for the parts outside the CDR3, the full variable domain is DTGVSQNPRHKITKRGQNVTFRCDPISEHNRLYWYRQTLGQGPEFLTYFQNEAQLEKSRLLSDRFSAERPKGSFSTLEIQRTEQGDSAMYLCASSTRQGINSPLHFGNGTRLTVT.

On this clone: Other DNA sequences from this sample encode an identical CDR3 as well. The chain's CDR3 is CATSDSNQPQHF. DNA for the CDR3: TGTGCCACCAGTGATTCAAATCAGCCCCAGCATTTT. The chain combines TRBV24-1 with TRBJ1-5; no firm D call. The CDR3 sequence is 12 residues long. CDR1 is KGHDR and CDR2 is SFDVKD in the germline V gene. V lost 2 bases to trimming and J lost 4 bases, with 2 bases between them.

The chain combines TRBV5-1 with TRBJ1-4; 7 bases are a match to TRBD1. The CDR3 contains 18 residues. V dropped 4 bases and J dropped 8; count of bases not matched to a gene: 20. Germline V gives CDR1 SGHRS, CDR2 YFSETQ. For the CDR3, the DNA is TGCGCCAGCAGCGTGTTCGCGACCCTTACAACAGGGGAGGAAAAACTGTTTTTT. Protein sequence: CASSVFATLTTGEEKLFF.

The V call is TRBV6-5, the J call TRBJ2-7; D not certain. This CDR3 region has 16 residues. CDR1 is MNHEY and CDR2 is SVGAGI in the germline V gene. V dropped 0 bases and J dropped 2 bases, with 14 bases sitting between them. The CDR3 region is CASSYSIGSGAYEQYF. The DNA of the CDR3 is TGTGCCAGCAGTTACTCGATAGGATCTGGGGCCTACGAGCAGTACTTC.

This clone was found once. Other DNA sequences from this sample encode an identical CDR3 as well. The chain links TRBV4-1 to TRBJ2-7, with no clear D. The CDR3 contains 12 residues. Trimming removed 0 bases from V and 1 base from J, with 1 base in between. The germline CDR1 and CDR2 sequences are MGHRA and YSYEKL. The CDR3 sequence is CASSQDSYEQYF. The DNA for the CDR3 is TGCGCCAGCAGCCAAGATTCCTACGAGCAGTACTTC.

This chain's CDR3 is CASSPFRDSQQFF. DNA of the CDR3: TGTGCCAGCAGCCCGTTCCGGGACAGTCAGCAGTTCTTC. V usage is TRBV3-1 (or the pseudogene TRBV3-2) and J usage is TRBJ2-1, with 7 bases aligning to TRBD1. Per the germline V gene, CDR1 is LGHDT and CDR2 is YNNKEL (reference sequence). CDR3 length: 13 amino acids. Unmatched junction bases numbered 8, after V lost 4 bases and J lost 11 bases.

The rearrangement links TRBV6-4 to TRBJ2-5; TRBD2 matches at 7 bases. This CDR3 has 15 amino acids. CDR1 and CDR2 from the germline V gene are MRHNA and SNTAGT. The trim removed 6 bases at V and 1 base at J, leaving 8 bases unmatched. The CDR3 loop is CASSPAAGSQETQYF. As DNA, the CDR3 is TGTGCCAGCAGCCCTGCAGCGGGGTCCCAAGAGACCCAGTACTTC.

This clone showed up just once. The chain carries TRBV5-1 and TRBJ2-1, with D perhaps matching TRBD1 or TRBD2 (6 bases each). Germline assignment: CDR1 SGHRS and CDR2 YFSETQ. CDR3 length: 13 residues. V lost 4 bases, J lost 8 bases, and 13 bases lay in between. The CDR3, as DNA: TGCGCCAGCAGCCCTGGAGGGGGAGATGAGCAGTTCTTC. This encodes CASSPGGGDEQFF.

The rearrangement uses TRBV19 and TRBJ1-1; D gene unclear. Germline CDR1 reads LNHDA; CDR2 reads SQIVND (reference sequence). This CDR3 is built from 13 residues. Trimming cost V 10 bases and J 0 bases, with 12 bases left between them. The CDR3 loop reads CATLDGVNTEAFF. The CDR3 nucleotides read TGTGCCACCCTGGACGGAGTGAACACTGAAGCTTTCTTT.

This clone was picked up one time. The chain couples TRBV30 to TRBJ2-3; D is perhaps TRBD1 or TRBD2 (5 bases each). V was clipped by 4 bases and J by 5 bases, with 10 bases between them. CDR3 length: 12 residues. Germline values: CDR1 GTSNPN, CDR2 SVGIG (reference sequence). The DNA for the CDR3 is TGTGCCTGGACCCGGGGCGGAGATACGCAGTATTTT. Translation: CAWTRGGDTQYF.

The gene calls are TRBV4-3 and TRBJ2-6; D is ambiguous. Trimming left V 3 bases short and J 0 bases short, with 9 bases between. Germline lookup yields CDR1 LGHNA and CDR2 YSLEER. The length of the CDR3 is 16 residues. The CDR3 DNA reads TGCGCCAGCAGCCAGGGTCGGCTCTCTGGGGCCAACGTCCTGACTTTC. Translated, it gives CASSQGRLSGANVLTF.

The CDR3 region has the DNA TGTGCCAGCAGAATCCCCACGGGGACCGCTACTTCTGGAAACACCATATATTTT. Protein: CASRIPTGTATSGNTIYF. The chain joins TRBV28 to TRBJ1-3, with D possibly being TRBD1 (5 bases). V dropped 6 bases and J dropped 1 base, with 22 bases sitting between them. The CDR3 loop spans 18 amino acids. Germline CDR1 MDHEN, CDR2 SYDVKM.

This chain links TRBV7-2 with TRBJ2-7; no clear D gene. The germline gives CDR1 SGHTA, CDR2 FQGNSA. The V end was cut by 3 bases, the J end by 3 bases, with 18 bases between. This CDR3 is 16 amino acids long. In DNA form, the CDR3 reads TGTGCCAGCAGCTTCTCCTCGGGTAGCTGGGGCTACGAGCAGTACTTC. It encodes CASSFSSGSWGYEQYF.

This clone was seen just once. The chain employs TRBV29-1 and TRBJ1-2; weak D call: TRBD1 (6 bases). Trimming pared 4 bases from V and 7 bases from J, leaving 22 bases between. CDR1 SQVTM and CDR2 ANQGSEA come from the germline V gene. The length of the CDR3 is 15 residues. CDR3 residues: CSVVFRGDKGTGYTF. The CDR3 DNA reads as TGCAGCGTTGTATTTAGGGGGGATAAAGGTACTGGCTACACCTTC.

As DNA, the CDR3 is TGCGCCAGCAGCTCCGGTTACGAGCAGTACTTC. It specifies CASSSGYEQYF. The V call is TRBV5-1, the J call TRBJ2-7; no clear D gene. Deletions cut 3 bases from V and 4 bases from J, with 5 bases between. The CDR3 contains 11 residues. Germline assignment: CDR1 SGHRS and CDR2 YFSETQ.

About this clone: Other nucleotide sequences from this sample produce the same CDR3. This chain joins TRBV7-2 and TRBJ2-3; 7 bases agree with TRBD1. CDR3 length: 17 residues. V shed 0 bases and J 0 bases; nucleotides not matched to a gene: 6. Germline V lookup: CDR1 SGHTA, CDR2 FQGNSA. The CDR3 spells CASSLALPGQSTDTQYF. The CDR3 bases are TGTGCCAGCAGCTTAGCTCTGCCGGGACAGAGCACAGATACGCAGTATTTT.